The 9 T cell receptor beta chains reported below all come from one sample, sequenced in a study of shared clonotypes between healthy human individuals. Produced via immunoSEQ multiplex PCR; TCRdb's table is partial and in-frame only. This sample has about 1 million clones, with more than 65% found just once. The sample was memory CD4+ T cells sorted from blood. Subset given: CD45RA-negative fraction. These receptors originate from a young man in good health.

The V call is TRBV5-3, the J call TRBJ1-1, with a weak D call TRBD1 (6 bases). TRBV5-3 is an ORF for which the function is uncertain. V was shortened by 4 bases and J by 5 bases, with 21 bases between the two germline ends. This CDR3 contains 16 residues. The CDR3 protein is CARSRGGMEGRTEAFF. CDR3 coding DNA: TGTGCCAGAAGCCGAGGGGGGATGGAAGGACGGACTGAAGCTTTCTTT.

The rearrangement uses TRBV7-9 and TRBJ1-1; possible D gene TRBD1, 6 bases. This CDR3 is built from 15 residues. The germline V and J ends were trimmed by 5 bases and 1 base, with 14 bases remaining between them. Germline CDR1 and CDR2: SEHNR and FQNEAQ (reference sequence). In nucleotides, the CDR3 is TGTGCCAGCAGCAAGAGTCAAGGGGGGAACACTGAAGCTTTCTTT. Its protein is CASSKSQGGNTEAFF.

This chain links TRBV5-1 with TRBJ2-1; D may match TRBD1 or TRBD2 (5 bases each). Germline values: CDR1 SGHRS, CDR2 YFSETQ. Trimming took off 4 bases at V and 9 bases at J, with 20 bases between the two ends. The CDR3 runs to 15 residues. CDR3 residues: CASSIRTGPDGEQFF. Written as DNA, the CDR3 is TGCGCCAGCAGCATAAGAACGGGGCCCGACGGTGAGCAGTTCTTC.

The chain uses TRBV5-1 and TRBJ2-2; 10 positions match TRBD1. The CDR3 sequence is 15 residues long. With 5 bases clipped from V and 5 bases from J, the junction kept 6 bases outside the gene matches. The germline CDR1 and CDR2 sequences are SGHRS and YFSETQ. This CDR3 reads CASRAGQGSTGELFF. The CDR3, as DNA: TGCGCCAGCAGGGCGGGACAGGGGTCTACCGGGGAGCTGTTTTTT.

The CDR3 loop is CASNYGSSGNTIYF. CDR3 sequence (DNA): TGTGCCAGCAACTACGGGAGCTCTGGAAACACCATATATTTT. This sequence joins TRBV6-1 and TRBJ1-3; D remains unclear. The CDR3 length is 14 residues. Germline lookup yields CDR1 MNHNS and CDR2 SASEGT. Between the trimmed V and J ends, which lost 7 bases and 0 bases, there was a span of 10 bases.

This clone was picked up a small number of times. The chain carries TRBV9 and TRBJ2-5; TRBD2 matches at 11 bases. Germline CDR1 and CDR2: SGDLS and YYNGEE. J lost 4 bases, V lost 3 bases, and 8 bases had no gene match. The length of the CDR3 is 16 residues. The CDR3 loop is CASSGNNGLAGETQYF. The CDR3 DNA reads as TGTGCCAGCAGCGGCAACAACGGACTAGCGGGAGAGACCCAGTACTTC.

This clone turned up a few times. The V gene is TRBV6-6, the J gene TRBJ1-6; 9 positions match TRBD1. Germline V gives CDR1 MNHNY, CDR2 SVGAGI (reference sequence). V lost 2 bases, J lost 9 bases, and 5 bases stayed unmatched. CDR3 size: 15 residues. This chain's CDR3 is CASSYGTGTSSPLHF. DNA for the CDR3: TGTGCCAGCAGTTACGGGACAGGGACGAGTTCACCCCTCCACTTT.

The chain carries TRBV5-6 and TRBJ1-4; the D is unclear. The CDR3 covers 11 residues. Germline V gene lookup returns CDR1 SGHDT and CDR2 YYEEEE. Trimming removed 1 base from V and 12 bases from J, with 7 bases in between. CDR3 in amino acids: CASSLQRELFF. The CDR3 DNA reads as TGTGCCAGCAGCTTGCAGAGGGAACTGTTTTTT.

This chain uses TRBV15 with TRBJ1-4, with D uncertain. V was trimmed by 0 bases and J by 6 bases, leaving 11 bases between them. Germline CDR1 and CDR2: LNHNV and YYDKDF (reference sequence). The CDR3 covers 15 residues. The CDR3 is CATSRDGRRDEKLFF. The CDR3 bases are TGTGCCACCAGCAGAGACGGCCGGAGAGATGAAAAACTGTTTTTT.